The clone carrying this TCR beta chain was counted ten times or more. Its antigen is not identified. TCRdb recomputed calls from the reads with MiXCR, one row per CDR3 protein. The sample shows nearly 650,000 distinct CDR3 sequences, 24% of them seen only once. This sample is part of a study of T cell repertoires in cytomegalovirus infection. General study findings and limits: There were carriers of CMV plus the relevant HLA, and cumulative public TCR beta family frequency identified them.

The germline V gene encodes CDR1 SGHAT and CDR2 FQNNGV. The V and J ends lost 0 bases and 4 bases respectively, with 12 bases between them. This CDR3 is 15 amino acids long. The origin of this receptor is a human donor in good health (CMV status not recorded). Some clones in this sample may be carry-over from other donors' samples. The chain couples TRBV11-2 to TRBJ2-5; no reliable D call. The sequenced sample was CD8+ T cells from PBMCs. The CDR3 spells CASSLEGLASETQYF. In nucleotides, the CDR3 is TGTGCCAGCAGCTTAGAGGGATTGGCGTCAGAGACCCAGTACTTC.